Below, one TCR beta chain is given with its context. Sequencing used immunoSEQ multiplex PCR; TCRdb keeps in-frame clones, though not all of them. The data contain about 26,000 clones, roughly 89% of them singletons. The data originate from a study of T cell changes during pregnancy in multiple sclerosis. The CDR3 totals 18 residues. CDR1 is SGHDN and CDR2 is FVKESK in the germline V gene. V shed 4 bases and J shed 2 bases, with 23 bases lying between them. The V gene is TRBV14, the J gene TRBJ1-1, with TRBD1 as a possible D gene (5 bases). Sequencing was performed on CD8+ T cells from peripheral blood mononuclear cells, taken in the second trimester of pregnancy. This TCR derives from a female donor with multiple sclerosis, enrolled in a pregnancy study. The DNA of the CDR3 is TGTGCCAGCAGCCCAAGGTTGTGGCCACAGGAGACTAACACTGAAGCTTTCTTT. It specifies CASSPRLWPQETNTEAFF.